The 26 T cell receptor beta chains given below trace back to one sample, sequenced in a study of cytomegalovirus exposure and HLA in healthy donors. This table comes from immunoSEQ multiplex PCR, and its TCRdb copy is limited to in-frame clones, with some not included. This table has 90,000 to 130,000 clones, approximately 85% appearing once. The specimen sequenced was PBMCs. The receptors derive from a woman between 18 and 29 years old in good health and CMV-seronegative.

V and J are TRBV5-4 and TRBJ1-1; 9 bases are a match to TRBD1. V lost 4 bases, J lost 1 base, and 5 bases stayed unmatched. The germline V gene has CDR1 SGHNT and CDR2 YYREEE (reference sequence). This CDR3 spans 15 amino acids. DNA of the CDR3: TGTGCCAGCAGCGCACAGGGGGCGAAGAACACTGAAGCTTTCTTT. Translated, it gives CASSAQGAKNTEAFF.

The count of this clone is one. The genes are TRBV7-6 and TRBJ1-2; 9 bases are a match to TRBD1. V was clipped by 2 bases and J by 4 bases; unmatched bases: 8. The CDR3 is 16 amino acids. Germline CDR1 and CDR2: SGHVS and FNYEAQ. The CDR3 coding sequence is TGTGCCAGCAGCTTACAGGACAGGGGTGGACTCTATGGCTACACCTTC. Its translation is CASSLQDRGGLYGYTF.

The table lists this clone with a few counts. The CDR3 protein is CAWSGGTSGGFSYNEQFF. CDR3 in DNA: TGTGCCTGGAGTGGCGGGACTAGCGGGGGGTTCTCCTACAATGAGCAGTTCTTC. The chain has TRBV30 and TRBJ2-1, with 15 positions matching TRBD2. This CDR3 spans 18 amino acids. V lost 1 base to trimming and J lost 0 bases; unmatched junction nucleotides: 4. Germline V lookup: CDR1 GTSNPN, CDR2 SVGIG (reference sequence).

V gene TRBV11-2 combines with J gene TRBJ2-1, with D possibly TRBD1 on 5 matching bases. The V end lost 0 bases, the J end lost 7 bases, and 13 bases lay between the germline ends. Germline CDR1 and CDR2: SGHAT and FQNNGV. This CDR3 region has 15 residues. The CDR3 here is CASSLEDTGWNEQFF. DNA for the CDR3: TGTGCCAGCAGCTTAGAAGACACAGGATGGAATGAGCAGTTCTTC.

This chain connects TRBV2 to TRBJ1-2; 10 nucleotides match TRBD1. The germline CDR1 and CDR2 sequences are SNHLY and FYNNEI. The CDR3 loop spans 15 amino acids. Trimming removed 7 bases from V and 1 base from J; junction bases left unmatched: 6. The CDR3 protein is CASIPDRGNNYGYTF. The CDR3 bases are TGTGCCAGCATCCCGGACAGGGGGAATAACTATGGCTACACCTTC. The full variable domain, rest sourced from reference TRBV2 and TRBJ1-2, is EPEVTQTPSHQVTQMGQEVILRCVPISNHLYFYWYRQILGQKVEFLVSFYNNEISEKSEIFDDQFSVERPDGSNFTLKIRSTKLEDSAMYFCASIPDRGNNYGYTFGSGTRLTVV.

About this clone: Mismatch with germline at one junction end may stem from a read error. The CDR3 nucleotides read TGTGCCAGCAGGACCCGAGACCGAGTATTTGGAGCGTTT. This codes for CASRTRDRVFGAF. The chain uses TRBV6-4 and TRBJ2-2; D unresolved. Germline V gives CDR1 MRHNA, CDR2 SNTAGT. This CDR3 contains 13 residues.

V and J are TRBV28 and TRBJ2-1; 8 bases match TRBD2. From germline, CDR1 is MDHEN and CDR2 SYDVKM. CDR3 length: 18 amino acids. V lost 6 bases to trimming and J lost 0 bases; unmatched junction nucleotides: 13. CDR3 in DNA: TGTGCCAGCAGCACCCTGCGAAGCGGGGGTCCCTCCTACAATGAGCAGTTCTTC. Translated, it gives CASSTLRSGGPSYNEQFF.

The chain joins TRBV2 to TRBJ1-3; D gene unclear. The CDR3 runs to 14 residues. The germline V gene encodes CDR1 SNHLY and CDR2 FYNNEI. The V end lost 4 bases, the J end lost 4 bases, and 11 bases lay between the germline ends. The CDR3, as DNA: TGTGCCAGCAGTGGAGAGACTACGGGAAACACCATATATTTT. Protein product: CASSGETTGNTIYF.

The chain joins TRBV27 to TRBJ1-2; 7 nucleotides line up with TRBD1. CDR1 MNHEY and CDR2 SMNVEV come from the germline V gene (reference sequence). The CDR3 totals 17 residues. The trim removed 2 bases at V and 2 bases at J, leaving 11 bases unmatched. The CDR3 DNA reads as TGTGCCAGCAGTTTAAACCACCGAGGGGGCGTGAACTATGGCTACACCTTC. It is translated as CASSLNHRGGVNYGYTF.

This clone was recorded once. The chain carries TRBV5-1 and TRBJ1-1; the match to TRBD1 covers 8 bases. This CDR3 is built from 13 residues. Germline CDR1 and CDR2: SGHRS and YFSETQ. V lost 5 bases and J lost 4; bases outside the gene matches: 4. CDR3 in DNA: TGCGCCAGCAGTCCGGACAGGGCCACTGAAGCTTTCTTT. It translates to CASSPDRATEAFF.

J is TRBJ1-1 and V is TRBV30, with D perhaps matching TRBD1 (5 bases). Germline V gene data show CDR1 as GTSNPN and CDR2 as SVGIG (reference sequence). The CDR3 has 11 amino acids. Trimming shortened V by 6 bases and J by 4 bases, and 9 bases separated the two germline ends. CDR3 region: CACTGGTEAFF. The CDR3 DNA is TGTGCCTGTACGGGGGGCACTGAAGCTTTCTTT. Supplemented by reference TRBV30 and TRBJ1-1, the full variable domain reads SQTIHQWPATLVQPVGSPLSLECTVEGTSNPNLYWYRQAAGRGLQLLFYSVGIGQISSEVPQNLSASRPQDRQFILSSKKLLLSDSGFYLCACTGGTEAFFGQGTRLTVV.

The CDR3 region is CASSSRARSGELFF. CDR3 coding DNA: TGTGCCAGCAGCTCCAGGGCGAGGAGCGGGGAGCTGTTTTTT. The V call is TRBV7-2, the J call TRBJ2-2, with a tentative D call TRBD1 (5 bases). CDR1 is SGHTA and CDR2 is FQGNSA in the germline V gene. CDR3 size: 14 residues. V was cut by 4 bases and J by 7 bases, with 13 bases left in between.

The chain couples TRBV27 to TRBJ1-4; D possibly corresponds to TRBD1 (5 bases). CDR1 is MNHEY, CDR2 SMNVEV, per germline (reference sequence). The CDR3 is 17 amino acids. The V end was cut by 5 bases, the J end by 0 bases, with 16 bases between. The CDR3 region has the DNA TGTGCCAGCAGTCCGATGACAGTGACTGCAACTAATGAAAAACTGTTTTTT. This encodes CASSPMTVTATNEKLFF.

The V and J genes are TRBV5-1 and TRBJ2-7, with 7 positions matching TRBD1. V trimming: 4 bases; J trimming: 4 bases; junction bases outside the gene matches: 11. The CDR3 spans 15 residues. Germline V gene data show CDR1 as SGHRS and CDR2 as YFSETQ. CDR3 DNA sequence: TGCGCCAGCAGCAAAGGACAGGTCGGTTCTTACGAGCAGTACTTC. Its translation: CASSKGQVGSYEQYF. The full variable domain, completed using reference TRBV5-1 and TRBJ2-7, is KAGVTQTPRYLIKTRGQQVTLSCSPISGHRSVSWYQQTPGQGLQFLFEYFSETQRNKGNFPGRFSGRQFSNSRSEMNVSTLELGDSALYLCASSKGQVGSYEQYFGPGTRLTVT.

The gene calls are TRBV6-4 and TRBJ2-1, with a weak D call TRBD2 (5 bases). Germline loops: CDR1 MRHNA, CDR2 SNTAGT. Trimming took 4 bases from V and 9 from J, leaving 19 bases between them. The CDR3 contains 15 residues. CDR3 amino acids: CASSAQDWAIGEQFF. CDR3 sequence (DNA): TGTGCCAGCAGTGCCCAGGACTGGGCCATTGGTGAGCAGTTCTTC.

This CDR3 is CASSYDGGGRNEQFF. CDR3 coding DNA: TGTGCCAGCAGTTACGACGGCGGGGGGAGGAATGAGCAGTTCTTC. The chain is built from TRBV6-5 and TRBJ2-1; 8 bases line up with TRBD2. The CDR3 is 15 amino acids. Germline CDR1 reads MNHEY; CDR2 reads SVGAGI. With V trimmed by 2 bases and J by 7 bases, 7 bases remained unmatched.

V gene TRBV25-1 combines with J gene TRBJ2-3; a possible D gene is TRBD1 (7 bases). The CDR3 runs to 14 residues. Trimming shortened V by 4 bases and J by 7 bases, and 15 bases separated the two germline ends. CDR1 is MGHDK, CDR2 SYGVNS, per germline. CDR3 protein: CASSGSRGVHTQYF. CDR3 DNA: TGTGCCAGCAGTGGGAGCAGGGGGGTGCATACGCAGTATTTT.

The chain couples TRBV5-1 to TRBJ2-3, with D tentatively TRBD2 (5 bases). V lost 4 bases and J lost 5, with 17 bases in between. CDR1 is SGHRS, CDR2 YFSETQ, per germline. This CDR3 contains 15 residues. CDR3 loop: CASSGGQVYLDTQYF. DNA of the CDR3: TGCGCCAGCAGCGGCGGGCAGGTATACTTAGATACGCAGTATTTT.

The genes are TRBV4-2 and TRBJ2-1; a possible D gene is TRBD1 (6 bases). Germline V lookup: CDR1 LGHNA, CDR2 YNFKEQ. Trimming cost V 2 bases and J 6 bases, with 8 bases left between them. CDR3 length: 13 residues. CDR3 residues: CASSQLQGNEQFF. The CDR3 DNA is TGTGCCAGCAGCCAACTACAGGGCAATGAGCAGTTCTTC.

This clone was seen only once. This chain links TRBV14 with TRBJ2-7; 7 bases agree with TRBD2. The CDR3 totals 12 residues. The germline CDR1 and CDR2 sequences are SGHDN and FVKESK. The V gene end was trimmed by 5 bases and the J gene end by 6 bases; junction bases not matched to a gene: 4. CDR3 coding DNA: TGTGCCAGCAGCTTTTCTAGCGGCGAGCAGTACTTC. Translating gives CASSFSSGEQYF.

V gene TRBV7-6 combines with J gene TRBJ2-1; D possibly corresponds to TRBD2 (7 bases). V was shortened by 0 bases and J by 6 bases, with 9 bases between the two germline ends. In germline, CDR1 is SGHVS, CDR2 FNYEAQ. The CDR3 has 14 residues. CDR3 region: CASSLAGGPNEQFF. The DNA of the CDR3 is TGTGCCAGCAGCTTAGCGGGGGGGCCCAATGAGCAGTTCTTC.

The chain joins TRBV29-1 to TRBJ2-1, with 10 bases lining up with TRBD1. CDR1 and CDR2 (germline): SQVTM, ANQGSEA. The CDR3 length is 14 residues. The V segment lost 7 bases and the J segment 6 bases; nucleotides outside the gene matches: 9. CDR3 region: CSAAPGTGVNEQFF. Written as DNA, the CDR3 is TGCAGCGCCGCCCCCGGGACAGGGGTCAATGAGCAGTTCTTC.

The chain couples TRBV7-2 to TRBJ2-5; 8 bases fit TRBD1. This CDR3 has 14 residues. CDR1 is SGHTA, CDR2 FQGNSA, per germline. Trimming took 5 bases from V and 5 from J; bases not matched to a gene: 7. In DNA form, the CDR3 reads TGTGCCAGCAGCCTTCGGACAGGGTGGGAGACCCAGTACTTC. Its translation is CASSLRTGWETQYF.

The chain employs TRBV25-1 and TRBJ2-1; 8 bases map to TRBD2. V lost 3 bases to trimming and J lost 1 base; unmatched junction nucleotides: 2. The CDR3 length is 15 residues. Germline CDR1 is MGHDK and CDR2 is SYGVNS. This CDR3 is CASSERGASYNEQFF. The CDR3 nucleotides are TGTGCCAGCAGTGAGCGGGGGGCTTCCTACAATGAGCAGTTCTTC.

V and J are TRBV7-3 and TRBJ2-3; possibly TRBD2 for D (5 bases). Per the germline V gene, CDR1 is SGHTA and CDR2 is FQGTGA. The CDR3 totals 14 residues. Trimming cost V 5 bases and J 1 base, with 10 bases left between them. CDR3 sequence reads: CASSPMGGTDTQYF. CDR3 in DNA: TGTGCCAGCAGCCCAATGGGAGGCACAGATACGCAGTATTTT.

The CDR3 loop reads CASQPGENQPQHF. The CDR3 bases are TGTGCCAGCCAACCAGGGGAGAATCAGCCCCAGCATTTT. V gene TRBV2 combines with J gene TRBJ1-5, with a possible D match to TRBD1 (6 bases). V was pared by 8 bases and J by 4 bases, with 12 bases between. In germline, CDR1 is SNHLY, CDR2 FYNNEI. This CDR3 comprises 13 residues.